This TCR beta chain is from a study of chemoradiotherapy in HPV16-positive cancers. Overall study findings and caveats: During treatment, candidate HPV-specific clones and E7-related motifs expanded in tumor. Functional assays defining HPV-specific T cells used only a couple of HPV16-positive patients.

The protocol was immunoSEQ multiplex PCR, while the TCRdb copy is restricted to in-frame clones and leaves out a portion. The table records about 53,000 clones, about nine tenths of them present only once. The CDR3 is 15 residues long. Germline CDR1 SQVTM, CDR2 ANQGSEA. The junction had 9 bases not matched to a gene; V was cut back by 3 bases and J by 2 bases. Samples were taken several times over chemoradiotherapy. This clone was observed a single time. The antigen is undetermined. The receptor comes from a human donor with HPV-associated anogenital cancer. The V and J genes are TRBV29-1 and TRBJ1-1; TRBD1 agrees at 7 bases. The specimen comprised blood, sampled from a patient who underwent chemoradiotherapy. In nucleotides, the CDR3 is TGCAGCGTTGAGGCCACAGGGGCGCTTAACACTGAAGCTTTCTTT. This sequence encodes CSVEATGALNTEAFF.